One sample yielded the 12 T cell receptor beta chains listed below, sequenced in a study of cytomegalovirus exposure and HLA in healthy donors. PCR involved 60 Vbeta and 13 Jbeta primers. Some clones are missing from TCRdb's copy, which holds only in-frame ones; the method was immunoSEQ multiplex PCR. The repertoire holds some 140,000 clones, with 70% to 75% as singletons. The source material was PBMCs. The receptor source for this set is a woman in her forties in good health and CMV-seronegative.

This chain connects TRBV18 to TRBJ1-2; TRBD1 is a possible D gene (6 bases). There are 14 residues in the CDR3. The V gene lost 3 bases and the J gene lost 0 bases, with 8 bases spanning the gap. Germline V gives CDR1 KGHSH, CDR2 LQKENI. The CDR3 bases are TGTGCCAGCTCACCCGGGACATCTAACTATGGCTACACCTTC. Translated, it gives CASSPGTSNYGYTF.

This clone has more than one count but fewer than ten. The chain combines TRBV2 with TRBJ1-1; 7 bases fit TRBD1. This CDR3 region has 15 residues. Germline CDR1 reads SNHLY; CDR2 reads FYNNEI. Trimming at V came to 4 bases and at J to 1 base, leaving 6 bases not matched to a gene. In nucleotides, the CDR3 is TGTGCCAGCAGTGTACAGGGGATTGGGAACACTGAAGCTTTCTTT. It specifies CASSVQGIGNTEAFF. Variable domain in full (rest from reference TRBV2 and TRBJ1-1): EPEVTQTPSHQVTQMGQEVILRCVPISNHLYFYWYRQILGQKVEFLVSFYNNEISEKSEIFDDQFSVERPDGSNFTLKIRSTKLEDSAMYFCASSVQGIGNTEAFFGQGTRLTVV.

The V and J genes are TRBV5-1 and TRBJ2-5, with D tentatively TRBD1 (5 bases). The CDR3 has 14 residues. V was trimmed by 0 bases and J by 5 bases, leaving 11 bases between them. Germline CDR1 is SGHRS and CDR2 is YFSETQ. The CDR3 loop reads CASSLGLGAETQYF. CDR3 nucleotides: TGCGCCAGCAGCTTGGGATTAGGGGCCGAGACCCAGTACTTC.

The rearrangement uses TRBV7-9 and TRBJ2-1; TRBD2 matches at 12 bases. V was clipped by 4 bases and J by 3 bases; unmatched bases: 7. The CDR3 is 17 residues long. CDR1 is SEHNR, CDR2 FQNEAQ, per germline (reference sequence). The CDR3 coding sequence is TGTGCCAGCAGCTCTCCGGGACTAGCGGGCTTCTACAATGAGCAGTTCTTC. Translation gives CASSSPGLAGFYNEQFF.

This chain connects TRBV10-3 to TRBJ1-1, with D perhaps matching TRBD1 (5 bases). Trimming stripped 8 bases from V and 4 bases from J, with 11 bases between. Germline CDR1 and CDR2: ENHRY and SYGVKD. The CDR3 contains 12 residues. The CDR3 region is CAIGGGTTEAFF. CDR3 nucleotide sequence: TGTGCCATCGGGGGGGGTACCACTGAAGCTTTCTTT.

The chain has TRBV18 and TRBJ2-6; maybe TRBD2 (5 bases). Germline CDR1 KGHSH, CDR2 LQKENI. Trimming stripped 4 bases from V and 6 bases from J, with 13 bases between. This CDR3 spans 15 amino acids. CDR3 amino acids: CASSRSTEVANVLTF. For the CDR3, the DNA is TGTGCCAGCTCACGATCCACGGAGGTGGCCAACGTCCTGACTTTC.

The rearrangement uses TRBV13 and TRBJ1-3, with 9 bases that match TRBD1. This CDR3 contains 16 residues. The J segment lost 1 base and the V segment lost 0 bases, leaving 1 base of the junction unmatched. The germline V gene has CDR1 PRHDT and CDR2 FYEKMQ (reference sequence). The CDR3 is CASSLGQGASGNTIYF. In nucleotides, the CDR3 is TGTGCCAGCAGCTTAGGACAGGGGGCTTCTGGAAACACCATATATTTT.

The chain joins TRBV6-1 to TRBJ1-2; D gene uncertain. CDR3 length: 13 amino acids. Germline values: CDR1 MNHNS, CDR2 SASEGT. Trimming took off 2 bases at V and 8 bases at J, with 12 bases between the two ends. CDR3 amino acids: CASSEIGFRGYTF. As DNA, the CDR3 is TGTGCCAGCAGTGAAATCGGTTTTCGGGGCTACACCTTC.

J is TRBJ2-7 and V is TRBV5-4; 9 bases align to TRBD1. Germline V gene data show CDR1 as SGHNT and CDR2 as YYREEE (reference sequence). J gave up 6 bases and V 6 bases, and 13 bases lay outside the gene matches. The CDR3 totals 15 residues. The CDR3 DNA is TGTGCCAGCATCAGACTCCCGGGACAGGGCTTCGAGCAGTACGTC. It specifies CASIRLPGQGFEQYV.

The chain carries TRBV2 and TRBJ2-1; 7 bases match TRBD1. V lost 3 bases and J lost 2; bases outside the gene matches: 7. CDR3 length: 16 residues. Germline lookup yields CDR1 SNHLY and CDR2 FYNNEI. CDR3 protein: CASSESGQAPYNEQFF. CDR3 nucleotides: TGTGCCAGCAGTGAGTCCGGACAGGCACCCTACAATGAGCAGTTCTTC.

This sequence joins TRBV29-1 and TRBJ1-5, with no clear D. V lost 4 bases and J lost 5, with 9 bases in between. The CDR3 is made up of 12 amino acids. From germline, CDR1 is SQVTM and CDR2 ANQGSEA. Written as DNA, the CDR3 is TGCAGCGTTGGCTACAGAGATCAGCCCCAGCATTTT. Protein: CSVGYRDQPQHF.

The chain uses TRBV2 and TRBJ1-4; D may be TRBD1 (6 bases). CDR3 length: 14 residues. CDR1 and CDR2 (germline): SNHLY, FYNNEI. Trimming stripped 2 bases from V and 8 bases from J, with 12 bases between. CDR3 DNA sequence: TGTGCCAGCAGTGAACAGGGGTCAGGGGAAAAACTGTTTTTT. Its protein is CASSEQGSGEKLFF.